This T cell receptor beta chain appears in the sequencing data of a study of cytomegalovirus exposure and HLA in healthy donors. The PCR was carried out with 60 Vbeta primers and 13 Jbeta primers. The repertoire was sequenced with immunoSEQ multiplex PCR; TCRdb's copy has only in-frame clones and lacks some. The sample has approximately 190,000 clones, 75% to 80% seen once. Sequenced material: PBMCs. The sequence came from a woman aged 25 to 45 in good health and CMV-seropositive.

This chain's CDR3 is CASRKIAGGTGELFF. CDR3 nucleotide sequence: TGTGCCAGCAGGAAAATAGCGGGGGGCACCGGGGAGCTGTTTTTT. This chain joins TRBV6-5 and TRBJ2-2; TRBD2 matches 10 bases. The CDR3 is made up of 15 amino acids. Trimming cost V 6 bases and J 4 bases; bases outside gene matches: 5. Germline lookup yields CDR1 MNHEY and CDR2 SVGAGI.